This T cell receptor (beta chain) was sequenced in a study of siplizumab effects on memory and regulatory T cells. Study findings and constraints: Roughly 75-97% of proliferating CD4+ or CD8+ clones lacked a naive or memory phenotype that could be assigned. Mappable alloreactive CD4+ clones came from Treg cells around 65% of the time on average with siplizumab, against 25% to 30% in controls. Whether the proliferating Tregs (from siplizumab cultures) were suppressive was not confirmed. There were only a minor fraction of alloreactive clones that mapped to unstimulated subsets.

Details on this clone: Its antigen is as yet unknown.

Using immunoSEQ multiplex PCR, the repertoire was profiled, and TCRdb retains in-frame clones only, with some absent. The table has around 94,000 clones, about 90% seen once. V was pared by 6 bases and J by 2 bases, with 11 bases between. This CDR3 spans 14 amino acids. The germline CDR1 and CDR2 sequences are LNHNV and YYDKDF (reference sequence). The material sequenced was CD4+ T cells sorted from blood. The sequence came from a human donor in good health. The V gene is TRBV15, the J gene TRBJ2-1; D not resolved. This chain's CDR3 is CATSALMPYNEQFF. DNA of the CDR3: TGTGCCACCAGTGCGCTTATGCCCTACAATGAGCAGTTCTTC.